Listed below are T cell receptor beta chains from one sample, sequenced in a study of blood T cell repertoires in COVID-19. Profiled with immunoSEQ multiplex PCR; TCRdb holds only in-frame clones, not every one. The sample holds approximately 110,000 clones, about 93% seen once. The sequencing sample was made of peripheral blood. The receptors were gathered from a man aged 50 to 59 with COVID-19, enrolled during active disease. Both conserved end residues are part of each CDR3. Fields, in order: J gene, V gene, clone size, D gene, CDR3 protein, CDR3 DNA. The D gene is left open where the match is weak. A row's size may be missing; if present it is once, few, many or a size class.

TRBJ2-2 TRBV4-2 - TRBD2 CASRYSAAGGTGELFF TGTGCCAGCCGATACTCAGCGGCGGGAGGGACCGGGGAGCTGTTTTTT
TRBJ2-2 TRBV7-8 - TRBD2 CASSTTSGSIYTGELFF TGTGCCAGCAGCACCACTAGCGGGAGCATTTACACCGGGGAGCTGTTTTTT
TRBJ2-1 TRBV29-1 once TRBD2 CSHQGTSGRMDEQFF TGCAGTCATCAGGGGACTAGCGGGAGGATGGATGAGCAGTTCTTC
TRBJ1-2 TRBV5-1 - TRBD1 CASSGRQGSYGYTF TGCGCCAGCAGCGGCCGACAGGGGTCCTATGGCTACACCTTC
TRBJ1-4 TRBV30 - TRBD1 CAWSPGQLSTNEKLFF TGTGCCTGGAGCCCGGGACAGCTTTCAACTAATGAAAAACTGTTTTTT
TRBJ2-1 TRBV15 - TRBD1 CATSTYRGRGYEQFF TGTGCCACCAGCACGTACAGGGGGCGCGGCTATGAGCAGTTCTTC
TRBJ1-2 TRBV7-9 - - CASSSLGGYYGYTF TGTGCCAGCAGCTCACTCGGGGGTTACTATGGCTACACCTTC
TRBJ2-7 TRBV10-3 - - CAISDAGSGNGEQYF TGTGCCATCAGTGACGCGGGCAGTGGGAACGGGGAGCAGTACTTC
TRBJ2-1 TRBV9 - TRBD2 CASRAGGGPYNEQFF TGTGCCAGCCGCGCGGGGGGGGGCCCCTACAATGAGCAGTTCTTC
TRBJ1-2 TRBV7-9 - - CASRVAGNPGYTF TGTGCCAGCAGGGTAGCAGGGAATCCTGGCTACACCTTC
TRBJ1-2 TRBV2 - TRBD1 CASSGTGGVYGYTF TGTGCCAGCAGTGGGACAGGGGGAGTCTATGGCTACACCTTC
TRBJ2-2 TRBV11-2 - TRBD2 CASSYRLAGDGELFF TGTGCCAGCAGCTATAGACTAGCGGGAGACGGGGAGCTGTTTTTT
TRBJ2-2 TRBV10-3 - - CATSKGEHGELFF TGTGCCACCAGTAAGGGGGAGCACGGGGAGCTGTTTTTT
TRBJ2-7 TRBV28 - - CASSGVTEWGLEQYF TGTGCCAGCAGTGGGGTAACCGAGTGGGGGCTCGAGCAGTACTTC
TRBJ2-7 TRBV6-1 - TRBD1 CASSEFRNRGYEQYF TGTGCCAGCAGTGAATTCAGAAACAGGGGTTACGAGCAGTACTTC